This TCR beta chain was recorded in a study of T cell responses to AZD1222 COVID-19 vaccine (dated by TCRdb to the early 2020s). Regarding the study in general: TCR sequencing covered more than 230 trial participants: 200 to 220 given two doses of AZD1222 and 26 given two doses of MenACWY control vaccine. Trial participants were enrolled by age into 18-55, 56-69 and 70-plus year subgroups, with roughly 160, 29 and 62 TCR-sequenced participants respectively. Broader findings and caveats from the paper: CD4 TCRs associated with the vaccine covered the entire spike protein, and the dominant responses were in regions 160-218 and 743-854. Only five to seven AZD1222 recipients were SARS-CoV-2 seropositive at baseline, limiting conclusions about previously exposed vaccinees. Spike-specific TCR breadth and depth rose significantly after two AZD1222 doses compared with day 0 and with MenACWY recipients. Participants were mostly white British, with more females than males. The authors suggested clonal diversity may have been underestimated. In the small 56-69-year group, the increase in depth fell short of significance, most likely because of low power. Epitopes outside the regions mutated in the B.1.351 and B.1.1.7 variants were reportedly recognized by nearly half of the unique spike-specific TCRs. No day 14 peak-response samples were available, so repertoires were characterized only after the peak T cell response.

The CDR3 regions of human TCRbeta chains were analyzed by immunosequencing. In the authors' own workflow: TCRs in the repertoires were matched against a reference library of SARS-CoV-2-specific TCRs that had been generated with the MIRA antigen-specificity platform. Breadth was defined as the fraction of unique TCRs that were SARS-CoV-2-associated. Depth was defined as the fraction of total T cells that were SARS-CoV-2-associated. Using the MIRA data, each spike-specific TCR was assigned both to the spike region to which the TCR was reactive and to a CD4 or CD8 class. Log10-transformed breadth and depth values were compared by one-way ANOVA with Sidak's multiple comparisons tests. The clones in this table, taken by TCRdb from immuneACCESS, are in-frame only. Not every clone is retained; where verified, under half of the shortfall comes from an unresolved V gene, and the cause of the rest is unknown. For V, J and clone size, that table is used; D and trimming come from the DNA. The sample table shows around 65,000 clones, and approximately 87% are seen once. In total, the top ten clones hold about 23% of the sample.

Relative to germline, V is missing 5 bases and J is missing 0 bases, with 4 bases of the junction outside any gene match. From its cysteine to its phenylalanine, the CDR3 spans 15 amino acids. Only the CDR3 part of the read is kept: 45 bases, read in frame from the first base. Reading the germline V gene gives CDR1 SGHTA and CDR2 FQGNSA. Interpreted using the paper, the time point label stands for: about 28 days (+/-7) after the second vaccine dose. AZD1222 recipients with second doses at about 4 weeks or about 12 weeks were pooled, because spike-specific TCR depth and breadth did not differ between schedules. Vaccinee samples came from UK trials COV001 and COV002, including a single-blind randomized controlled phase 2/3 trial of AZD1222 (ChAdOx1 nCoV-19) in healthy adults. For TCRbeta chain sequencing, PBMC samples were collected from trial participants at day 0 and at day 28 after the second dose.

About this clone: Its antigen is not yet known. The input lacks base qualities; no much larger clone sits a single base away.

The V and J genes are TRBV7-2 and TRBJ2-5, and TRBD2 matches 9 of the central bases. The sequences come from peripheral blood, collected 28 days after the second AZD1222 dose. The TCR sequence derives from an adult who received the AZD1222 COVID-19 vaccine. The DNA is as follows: TGTGCCAGCAGCCCGTGGACTAGCGACCAAGAGACCCAGTACTTC. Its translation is CASSPWTSDQETQYF.